The T cell receptor beta chain under discussion was sequenced for a study of cytotoxic CD8 clonotypes in ibrutinib-treated CLL. Study summary: Investigators reported about 24 partial and 2 complete responses; after median roughly 63 months, approximately 15 patients remained remitted and around twelve progressed.

V was shortened by 2 bases and J by 5 bases, with 10 bases between the two germline ends. CDR3 size: 13 residues. Germline CDR1 SGHNT, CDR2 YYREEE (reference sequence). Sequencing was designed to attain a depth spanning 1 in 200,000 to 1 in 1 million T cells. Libraries were prepared by immunoSEQ multiplex PCR; TCRdb keeps only in-frame clonotypes and omits some of them. Of about 200,000 clones listed, 79% were seen once; the top ten hold roughly an eighth. The receptor comes from a human donor with chronic lymphocytic leukemia. The source material was PBMCs, sampled after 12 months of ibrutinib treatment. J is TRBJ2-5 and V is TRBV5-4, with a tentative D call TRBD2 (5 bases). This CDR3 is CASSFWGEETQYF. The DNA of the CDR3 is TGTGCCAGCAGCTTTTGGGGAGAGGAGACCCAGTACTTC.